This passage covers 22 T cell receptor beta chains from one sample sequenced in a study of blood T cells in healthy people across ages. Using a J-beta primer mix together with a sample-barcoded 5' primer, a second PCR was run for roughly 7 to 12 cycles. TCRdb fed the 5' RACE reads into MiXCR, producing one record per CDR3 protein. There are approximately 1,700,000 distinct CDR3 sequences in the sample; more than 35% occur only once, and under 30% lies in the top ten. The sequenced sample consisted of blood. The receptors derive from a human donor in good health.

This chain links TRBV12-5 with TRBJ2-7; unclear D gene. This CDR3 region has 12 residues. Per the germline V gene, CDR1 is LGHNT and CDR2 is FRNRAP. Trimming took 0 bases from V and 1 from J, leaving 1 base between them. CDR3 DNA: TGTGCTAGTGGTTTGGTATCCTACGAGCAGTACTTC. Translating gives CASGLVSYEQYF.

The genes are TRBV7-6 and TRBJ2-7, with a weak D call TRBD1 (7 bases). The CDR3 has 16 amino acids. Trimming took 1 base from V and 3 from J, leaving 16 bases between them. Germline CDR1 reads SGHVS; CDR2 reads FNYEAQ. The CDR3 sequence: CASSLDAGGTFYEQYF. The CDR3 nucleotides read TGTGCCAGCAGCTTAGATGCAGGGGGGACCTTCTACGAGCAGTACTTC.

J is TRBJ2-1 and V is TRBV11-2; 12 nucleotides agree with TRBD2. This CDR3 contains 21 residues. Trimming cost V 2 bases and J 0 bases; bases outside gene matches: 14. Germline V lookup: CDR1 SGHAT, CDR2 FQNNGV. The CDR3 protein is CASSLLIMGLAGYSSYNEQFF. CDR3 bases: TGTGCCAGCAGCTTACTAATTATGGGACTAGCGGGTTACAGCTCCTACAATGAGCAGTTCTTC.

In this sample, this clonotype turned up a few times. The chain is built from TRBV20-1 and TRBJ2-6, with D unclear. The germline V gene encodes CDR1 DFQATT and CDR2 SNEGSKA (reference sequence). Trimming shortened V by 0 bases and J by 0 bases, and 6 bases separated the two germline ends. The CDR3 has 15 amino acids. Here the CDR3 reads CSARDQGSGANVLTF. CDR3 bases: TGCAGTGCTAGAGATCAAGGCTCTGGGGCCAACGTCCTGACTTTC.

For this clonotype: A much larger clone differs from this one at a single base, so this may be a read error. The chain uses TRBV10-3 and TRBJ2-1; 7 positions agree with TRBD1. The germline V gene encodes CDR1 ENHRY and CDR2 SYGVKD. This CDR3 contains 16 residues. The CDR3 coding sequence is TGTGCCCTCAGTGAACTTGGGCAGGGGGCCTACAATGAGCAGTTCTTC. Amino acids: CALSELGQGAYNEQFF.

This clonotype has more than one count but fewer than ten. The chain has TRBV7-2 and TRBJ1-1, with D uncertain. CDR3 length: 14 residues. The V end lost 3 bases, the J end lost 1 base, and 9 bases lay between the germline ends. CDR1 and CDR2 from the germline V gene are SGHTA and FQGNSA. CDR3 sequence reads: CASSLVLANTEAFF. As DNA, the CDR3 is TGTGCCAGCAGCTTGGTTCTAGCGAACACTGAAGCTTTCTTT.

The table lists this clonotype with many counts. V is TRBV12-3 or TRBV12-4 and J is TRBJ2-7; no clear D. Trimming removed 4 bases from V and 1 base from J, with 8 bases in between. This CDR3 contains 13 residues. The CDR3 region has the DNA TGTGCCAGCAGTTCCGGACGGTCCTACGAGCAGTACTTC. Its translation: CASSSGRSYEQYF.

The chain employs TRBV13 and TRBJ2-5; 7 nucleotides line up with TRBD1. Germline V gives CDR1 PRHDT, CDR2 FYEKMQ (reference sequence). The CDR3 spans 13 residues. V trimming: 5 bases; J trimming: 11 bases; junction bases outside the gene matches: 11. CDR3 sequence reads: CASSRQGELEQYF. As DNA, the CDR3 is TGTGCCAGCAGCCGACAGGGAGAATTAGAGCAGTACTTC.

Many counts were recorded for this clonotype. This chain joins TRBV3-1 and TRBJ1-2, with a tentative D call TRBD1 (6 bases). Germline assignment: CDR1 LGHDT and CDR2 YNNKEL (reference sequence). V was shortened by 6 bases and J by 4 bases, with 12 bases between the two germline ends. The CDR3 is made up of 13 amino acids. CDR3 sequence reads: CASRDSSGYGYTF. The CDR3 region has the DNA TGTGCCAGCAGGGACAGTTCCGGCTATGGCTACACCTTC. Full variable domain (outside the CDR3, taken from reference TRBV3-1 and TRBJ1-2): DTAVSQTPKYLVTQMGNDKSIKCEQNLGHDTMYWYKQDSKKFLKIMFSYNNKELIINETVPNRFSPKSPDKAHLNLHINSLELGDSAVYFCASRDSSGYGYTFGSGTRLTVV.

The chain's CDR3 is CAVGRQVEGNQPQHF. CDR3 nucleotides: TGTGCCGTAGGGAGGCAGGTGGAGGGCAATCAGCCCCAGCATTTT. V and J are TRBV10-3 and TRBJ1-5, with D unresolved. The CDR3 covers 15 residues. The V and J ends lost 11 bases and 2 bases respectively, with 19 bases between them. In germline, CDR1 is ENHRY, CDR2 SYGVKD.

This clonotype was counted between two and nine times. The chain is built from TRBV7-6 and TRBJ1-2; D call uncertain. This CDR3 is 16 amino acids long. Germline V gene lookup returns CDR1 SGHVS and CDR2 FNYEAQ. The ends were cut back, 1 base at V and 4 bases at J, with 16 bases in the middle. The CDR3 sequence: CASSLDTSGASYGYTF. CDR3 coding DNA: TGTGCCAGCAGCTTAGATACTTCAGGAGCTTCCTATGGCTACACCTTC.

The chain carries TRBV29-1 and TRBJ2-3, with TRBD1 matching 7 bases. The J segment lost 3 bases and the V segment lost 7 bases, leaving 10 bases of the junction unmatched. Germline V gene sequence: CDR1 SQVTM, CDR2 ANQGSEA. The CDR3 length is 14 residues. The CDR3 DNA follows: TGCAGCGGTAAACAGGGGTTCGAAACAGATACGCAGTATTTT. Translated: CSGKQGFETDTQYF.

This clonotype has just a few counts. The chain employs TRBV20-1 and TRBJ2-1, with 11 bases identical to TRBD2. The germline gives CDR1 DFQATT, CDR2 SNEGSKA (reference sequence). V shed 6 bases, J shed 4 bases, and the junction held 11 bases outside the gene matches. The CDR3 loop spans 16 amino acids. The CDR3 loop reads CSALGLAANLYNEQFF. CDR3 coding DNA: TGCAGTGCCTTGGGACTAGCGGCTAATTTATACAATGAGCAGTTCTTC.

This clonotype appeared a few times. The V and J genes are TRBV28 and TRBJ2-1; maybe TRBD2 (5 bases). Germline assignment: CDR1 MDHEN and CDR2 SYDVKM. Deletions cut 5 bases from V and 3 bases from J, with 11 bases between. CDR3 length: 14 residues. CDR3 bases: TGTGCCAGCAGTCAACACCGGGACTACAATGAGCAGTTCTTC. Encoded protein: CASSQHRDYNEQFF.

The sample holds a few counts of this clonotype. The V and J genes are TRBV20-1 and TRBJ2-3; 8 nucleotides match TRBD2. The CDR3 covers 14 residues. In germline, CDR1 is DFQATT, CDR2 SNEGSKA (reference sequence). Germline trimming cut 4 bases from V and 2 bases from J; bases unmatched to any gene: 5. CDR3: CSANRGGTTDTQYF. CDR3 DNA: TGCAGTGCTAACCGCGGGGGGACCACAGATACGCAGTATTTT.

This clonotype was seen more than once but under ten times. The CDR3 DNA is TGTGCCTGGAGTAGTCAGATTAATTCACCCCTCCACTTT. Translation: CAWSSQINSPLHF. The V gene is TRBV30, the J gene TRBJ1-6; D is undetermined. Trimming took off 2 bases at V and 6 bases at J, with 8 bases between the two ends. CDR1 and CDR2 from the germline V gene are GTSNPN and SVGIG (reference sequence). CDR3 length equals 13 residues.

As regards this clonotype: Compared with germline, one end of the junction differs, possibly owing to a read error. The chain carries TRBV6-6 and TRBJ2-1, with 7 nucleotides matching TRBD2. The germline gives CDR1 MNHNY, CDR2 SVGAGI (reference sequence). This CDR3 comprises 16 residues. CDR3 bases: TGTGCCAGCAGTTACTCCTCTTGGACTAGTAGCAATGGGCAGTTCTTC. This sequence encodes CASSYSSWTSSNGQFF.

V and J are TRBV20-1 and TRBJ1-2; 8 bases map to TRBD1. The germline V gene encodes CDR1 DFQATT and CDR2 SNEGSKA (reference sequence). After removal of 0 bases from V and 3 bases from J, the junction contained 6 bases not matched to a gene. The CDR3 has 15 amino acids. The CDR3 spells CSARDLDRGDYGYTF. The CDR3 DNA follows: TGCAGTGCTAGAGACCTCGACAGGGGTGACTATGGCTACACCTTC.

This clonotype was seen only a few times. DNA of the CDR3: TGTGCCAGCAGTTCCGACAGGGGAGAAACTACGCAGTACTTC. Its translation: CASSSDRGETTQYF. This chain links TRBV28 with TRBJ2-7; the match to TRBD1 covers 8 bases. CDR3 size: 14 residues. Trimming removed 4 bases from V and 9 bases from J; junction bases left unmatched: 11. CDR1 and CDR2 (germline): MDHEN, SYDVKM.

Turning to this clonotype: This may be a read error, as it is one base from a much larger clone. The chain links TRBV5-1 to TRBJ2-5; no definite D call. V was cut by 4 bases and J by 5 bases, with 15 bases left in between. The germline CDR1 and CDR2 sequences are SGHRS and YFSETQ. The CDR3 has 14 residues. The CDR3 protein is CASSMAGQKETQYF. The CDR3 nucleotides are TGCGCCAGCAGCATGGCCGGGCAGAAGGAGACCCAGTACTTC.

This clonotype has only one observation. The chain combines TRBV7-3 with TRBJ2-3; tentatively, D is TRBD2 (6 bases). CDR1 is SGHTA and CDR2 is FQGTGA in the germline V gene. This CDR3 has 16 amino acids. With 1 base removed from V and 1 base from J, the gap between germline ends came to 12 bases. CDR3 region: CASSLRAPGGTDTQYF. The CDR3 DNA reads TGTGCCAGCAGCTTAAGGGCCCCGGGGGGCACAGATACGCAGTATTTT.

The chain employs TRBV7-2 and TRBJ1-2; D ambiguous. The CDR3 runs 16 residues. Trimming stripped 6 bases from V and 2 bases from J, with 19 bases between. Per the germline V gene, CDR1 is SGHTA and CDR2 is FQGNSA. CDR3 DNA sequence: TGTGCCAGCAGGCCTACCCCGGGTCCTTCCAACTATGGCTACACCTTC. Translation: CASRPTPGPSNYGYTF.